Each of the 25 T cell receptor beta chains below was sequenced from the same sample in a study of cytomegalovirus exposure and HLA in healthy donors. Primers included in the PCR were 60 Vbeta and 13 Jbeta primers. Assay: immunoSEQ multiplex PCR; the TCRdb copy retains only in-frame clones and omits some. Its clone listing holds 45,000 to 60,000 clones. The sample taken for sequencing was PBMCs. The receptors originated from a male donor in good health and CMV-seronegative.

J is TRBJ2-1 and V is TRBV29-1; TRBD2 matches at 10 bases. J lost 3 bases, V lost 6 bases, and 5 bases had no gene match. The CDR3 extends over 14 amino acids. In germline, CDR1 is SQVTM, CDR2 ANQGSEA. CDR3 in amino acids: CSVSRLAGYNEQFF. In nucleotides, the CDR3 is TGCAGCGTCTCACGACTAGCGGGCTACAATGAGCAGTTCTTC.

The rearrangement links TRBV6-5 to TRBJ2-7; tentative D call: TRBD1 (6 bases). This CDR3 has 12 amino acids. The germline V gene encodes CDR1 MNHEY and CDR2 SVGAGI. V lost 5 bases and J 2 bases, leaving 7 bases between the germline ends. CDR3 in amino acids: CASSTGTYEQYF. The CDR3 region has the DNA TGTGCCAGCAGTACAGGGACCTACGAGCAGTACTTC.

This chain uses TRBV30 with TRBJ1-6, with D possibly matching TRBD1 (6 bases). The germline V gene encodes CDR1 GTSNPN and CDR2 SVGIG (reference sequence). Trimming stripped 3 bases from V and 1 base from J, with 7 bases between. The CDR3 consists of 14 residues. CDR3 in amino acids: CAWRGGSYNSPLHF. The CDR3 DNA reads TGTGCCTGGAGAGGGGGTTCCTATAATTCACCCCTCCACTTT. The variable domain in full, completed from reference TRBV30 and TRBJ1-6, reads SQTIHQWPATLVQPVGSPLSLECTVEGTSNPNLYWYRQAAGRGLQLLFYSVGIGQISSEVPQNLSASRPQDRQFILSSKKLLLSDSGFYLCAWRGGSYNSPLHFGNGTRLTVT.

The chain employs TRBV6-1 and TRBJ2-7, with 7 bases matching TRBD1. The CDR3 has 13 amino acids. The germline gives CDR1 MNHNS, CDR2 SASEGT. After removal of 5 bases from V and 3 bases from J, the junction contained 4 bases not matched to a gene. The CDR3: CASSSGTDYEQYF. The CDR3 DNA reads as TGTGCCAGCAGTTCTGGGACAGACTACGAGCAGTACTTC.

V usage is TRBV5-6 and J usage is TRBJ2-3, with 9 positions matching TRBD2. The length of the CDR3 is 15 residues. With V trimmed by 2 bases and J by 1 base, 2 bases remained unmatched. Germline assignment: CDR1 SGHDT and CDR2 YYEEEE. The CDR3 here is CASSLIAGGTDTQYF. The DNA of the CDR3 is TGTGCCAGCAGCTTAATAGCGGGGGGCACAGATACGCAGTATTTT. The whole variable domain, remainder taken from reference TRBV5-6 and TRBJ2-3, is DAGVTQSPTHLIKTRGQQVTLRCSPKSGHDTVSWYQQALGQGPQFIFQYYEEEERQRGNFPDRFSGHQFPNYSSELNVNALLLGDSALYLCASSLIAGGTDTQYFGPGTRLTVL.

The gene calls are TRBV5-1 and TRBJ2-1; tentatively, D is TRBD2 (6 bases). The germline V and J ends were trimmed by 0 bases and 5 bases, with 12 bases remaining between them. CDR3 length equals 15 residues. CDR1 is SGHRS, CDR2 YFSETQ, per germline. The CDR3 region has the DNA TGCGCCAGCAGCTTGGTTGCGGGGACGGACAATGAGCAGTTCTTC. It translates to CASSLVAGTDNEQFF.

The chain uses TRBV6-5 and TRBJ1-2; D remains unclear. This CDR3 is 14 amino acids long. CDR1 and CDR2 (germline): MNHEY, SVGAGI. V gave up 6 bases and J gave up 4 bases, with 15 bases separating them. The CDR3, as DNA: TGTGCCAGCAGATCAGCCAGCGGATTCTATGGCTACACCTTC. Its translation is CASRSASGFYGYTF.

This sequence joins TRBV5-4 and TRBJ2-5, with D possibly being TRBD2 (5 bases). Trimming pared 10 bases from V and 0 bases from J, leaving 10 bases between. CDR3 length equals 12 residues. CDR1 and CDR2 from the germline V gene are SGHNT and YYREEE (reference sequence). CDR3 in DNA: TGTGCCGTGGAGCGGAACCAAGAGACCCAGTACTTC. It is translated as CAVERNQETQYF.

The genes are TRBV30 and TRBJ2-5, with 12 positions matching TRBD2. Germline V gene sequence: CDR1 GTSNPN, CDR2 SVGIG (reference sequence). The CDR3 is made up of 16 amino acids. With 0 bases clipped from V and 5 bases from J, the junction kept 7 bases outside the gene matches. The CDR3 nucleotides are TGTGCCTGGAGTGTTGGCCTAGCGGGAGGGACGGAGACCCAGTACTTC. It yields the protein CAWSVGLAGGTETQYF.

The genes are TRBV5-1 and TRBJ1-4, with TRBD1 as a possible D gene (5 bases). Germline-derived CDR1 and CDR2 are SGHRS and YFSETQ. This CDR3 is 16 amino acids long. The ends were cut back, 4 bases at V and 5 bases at J, with 18 bases in the middle. The CDR3 DNA reads TGCGCCAGCAGCCCTGGGGCGGGACTTATCAATGAAAAACTGTTTTTT. The encoded protein is CASSPGAGLINEKLFF.

The V call is TRBV27, the J call TRBJ2-7; 7 bases are shared with TRBD1. The trim removed 8 bases at V and 4 bases at J, leaving 14 bases unmatched. CDR3 size: 15 residues. The V gene's germline CDR1 is MNHEY and CDR2 SMNVEV (reference sequence). The CDR3 is CASRPTGQGDYEQYF. The CDR3 DNA follows: TGTGCCAGCCGCCCTACAGGGCAGGGGGATTACGAGCAGTACTTC.

This chain uses TRBV30 with TRBJ1-1, with 7 bases fitting TRBD1. Unmatched junction bases numbered 17, after V lost 5 bases and J lost 8 bases. Germline V gene data show CDR1 as GTSNPN and CDR2 as SVGIG (reference sequence). The CDR3 is 15 residues long. DNA of the CDR3: TGTGCCTGGCGCCACTTGGGCGCTAACAGGGGAGAAGCTTTCTTT. Protein product: CAWRHLGANRGEAFF.

V gene TRBV7-2 combines with J gene TRBJ2-5, with a possible D match to TRBD2 (6 bases). CDR1 is SGHTA, CDR2 FQGNSA, per germline. This CDR3 spans 13 amino acids. The V gene lost 0 bases and the J gene lost 5 bases, with 7 bases spanning the gap. The CDR3 coding sequence is TGTGCCAGCAGCTTAGCGGCGGGGGAGACCCAGTACTTC. Its translation is CASSLAAGETQYF. The variable domain in full, with the rest retrieved from reference TRBV7-2 and TRBJ2-5, is GAGVSQSPSNKVTEKGKDVELRCDPISGHTALYWYRQSLGQGLEFLIYFQGNSAPDKSGLPSDRFSAERTGGSVSTLTIQRTQQEDSAVYLCASSLAAGETQYFGPGTRLLVL.

V gene TRBV7-3 combines with J gene TRBJ2-2; 9 nucleotides line up with TRBD2. Losses at the gene ends were 5 bases for V and 4 bases for J; bases not matched to a gene: 11. The germline V gene has CDR1 SGHTA and CDR2 FQGTGA. The CDR3 is made up of 17 amino acids. CDR3 nucleotides: TGTGCCAGCAGCGCGAATAGCGGGGGTGCGGGCACCGGGGAGCTGTTTTTT. Protein sequence: CASSANSGGAGTGELFF. The variable domain in full, completed from reference TRBV7-3 and TRBJ2-2, reads GAGVSQTPSNKVTEKGKYVELRCDPISGHTALYWYRQSLGQGPEFLIYFQGTGAADDSGLPNDRFFAVRPEGSVSTLKIQRTERGDSAVYLCASSANSGGAGTGELFFGEGSRLTVL.

The chain couples TRBV2 to TRBJ1-5, with no clear D. This CDR3 comprises 14 residues. Trimming took 3 bases from V and 0 from J, leaving 6 bases between them. The V gene's germline CDR1 is SNHLY and CDR2 FYNNEI. The CDR3 coding sequence is TGTGCCAGCAGTGACCGGGGTAGCAATCAGCCCCAGCATTTT. This encodes CASSDRGSNQPQHF.

The V gene is TRBV5-1, the J gene TRBJ2-7; D perhaps matches TRBD2 (5 bases). From germline, CDR1 is SGHRS and CDR2 YFSETQ. There are 16 residues in the CDR3. V dropped 1 base and J dropped 2 bases, with 16 bases sitting between them. DNA of the CDR3: TGCGCCAGCAGCTTGTCCCGGGGAAACTACGCCTACGAGCAGTACTTC. It translates to CASSLSRGNYAYEQYF.

This chain links TRBV2 with TRBJ1-2, with a possible D match to TRBD1 (6 bases). In germline, CDR1 is SNHLY, CDR2 FYNNEI. V lost 11 bases and J lost 8, with 24 bases in between. The CDR3 loop spans 14 amino acids. The CDR3 DNA is TGTGCCGTCCAGAGAGACAGGACCCTCTGGGGCTACACCTTC. Translating it yields CAVQRDRTLWGYTF.

This sequence joins TRBV5-6 and TRBJ2-5; 7 bases match TRBD2. The CDR3 runs to 16 residues. Germline CDR1 is SGHDT and CDR2 is YYEEEE. V shed 0 bases, J shed 1 base, and the junction held 6 bases outside the gene matches. CDR3 in amino acids: CASSLGASGIQETQYF. The CDR3 nucleotides read TGTGCCAGCAGCTTGGGGGCTAGCGGAATCCAAGAGACCCAGTACTTC.

The chain couples TRBV29-1 to TRBJ2-3; 11 bases agree with TRBD2. Germline assignment: CDR1 SQVTM and CDR2 ANQGSEA. The V and J ends lost 6 bases and 0 bases, in that order; junction bases with no gene match: 2. This CDR3 spans 14 amino acids. In DNA, the CDR3 is TGCAGCGTGGGACTAGCGGAGAGCACAGATACGCAGTATTTT. Translating gives CSVGLAESTDTQYF.

The chain couples TRBV18 to TRBJ1-3, with D maybe TRBD1 (6 bases). The ends were cut back, 4 bases at V and 0 bases at J, with 7 bases in the middle. The CDR3 is 14 amino acids. Germline CDR1 reads KGHSH; CDR2 reads LQKENI. The CDR3 DNA reads as TGTGCCAGCTCACGGGACATCTCTGGAAACACCATATATTTT. Its translation is CASSRDISGNTIYF.

This sequence joins TRBV6-6 and TRBJ2-7, with TRBD1 matching over 8 bases. The CDR3 spans 15 residues. V shed 0 bases and J 2 bases; nucleotides not matched to a gene: 3. Looked up from germline, CDR1 is MNHNY and CDR2 is SVGAGI (reference sequence). Written as DNA, the CDR3 is TGTGCCAGCAGTTACTCGGCAGGGGGCGCCTACGAGCAGTACTTC. Protein sequence: CASSYSAGGAYEQYF.

The chain combines TRBV7-9 with TRBJ2-5; 10 bases are shared with TRBD1. The junction had 12 bases not matched to a gene; V was cut back by 4 bases and J by 4 bases. The CDR3 extends over 17 amino acids. Per germline, CDR1 SEHNR and CDR2 FQNEAQ (reference sequence). CDR3 region: CASSYPPSGQGRETQYF. The CDR3 DNA reads as TGTGCCAGCAGCTACCCCCCCTCGGGACAGGGGAGAGAGACCCAGTACTTC.

The rearrangement uses TRBV2 and TRBJ1-5, with D maybe TRBD1 (6 bases). V shed 6 bases and J shed 2 bases, with 17 bases lying between them. CDR3 size: 16 residues. Germline CDR1 SNHLY, CDR2 FYNNEI. The CDR3 loop is CASSLEQGVGNQPQHF. CDR3 nucleotide sequence: TGTGCCAGCAGCTTAGAACAGGGAGTTGGCAATCAGCCCCAGCATTTT.

V gene TRBV7-8 combines with J gene TRBJ2-1; 8 nucleotides match TRBD2. From germline, CDR1 is SGHVS and CDR2 FQNEAQ. Trimming removed 5 bases from V and 6 bases from J; junction bases left unmatched: 6. This CDR3 is built from 14 residues. CDR3 in DNA: TGTGCCAGCAGCCCCGGGACTAGGGCCAATGAGCAGTTCTTC. It yields the protein CASSPGTRANEQFF.

The rearrangement links TRBV6-6 to TRBJ2-7; tentative D call: TRBD1 (6 bases). This CDR3 has 11 residues. The germline V gene has CDR1 MNHNY and CDR2 SVGAGI (reference sequence). V was shortened by 5 bases and J by 8 bases, with 10 bases between the two germline ends. The CDR3 protein is CASSADSQQYF. CDR3 sequence (DNA): TGTGCCAGCAGTGCGGACAGTCAGCAGTACTTC.